This is a list of T cell receptor beta chains from one sample in a study of cytomegalovirus exposure and HLA in healthy donors. Produced via immunoSEQ multiplex PCR; TCRdb's table is partial and in-frame only. The repertoire consists of about 93,000 clones, with about 80% occurring once and the leading ten covering over 0.5%. Material for sequencing was PBMCs. The receptors derive from a man younger than 45 in good health and CMV-seronegative. CDR3s include the opening cysteine and the closing phenylalanine or tryptophan. D genes are given only for firm matches. Clone size is given for some rows only: seen once, a few or many times, or a class if the clone is expanded.

clone_size: -; v_call: TRBV14; d_call: -; j_call: TRBJ1-1; cdr3_aa: CASSTWTYAEAFF; cdr3_nt: TGTGCCAGCAGCACTTGGACATACGCTGAAGCTTTCTTT
clone_size: -; v_call: TRBV25-1; d_call: TRBD1; j_call: TRBJ2-1; cdr3_aa: CASHPGQGYNEQFF; cdr3_nt: TGTGCCAGCCACCCGGGACAGGGATACAATGAGCAGTTCTTC
clone_size: -; v_call: TRBV5-5; d_call: -; j_call: TRBJ1-3; cdr3_aa: CASSPVSSGNTIYF; cdr3_nt: TGTGCCAGCAGCCCAGTGTCCTCTGGAAACACCATATATTTT
clone_size: -; v_call: TRBV11-3; d_call: -; j_call: TRBJ2-3; cdr3_aa: CASSLVGSGNRPDTQYF; cdr3_nt: TGTGCCAGCAGCTTAGTAGGGTCAGGGAATCGCCCAGATACGCAGTATTTT
clone_size: few; v_call: TRBV27; d_call: -; j_call: TRBJ1-5; cdr3_aa: CASSPGRGNQPQHF; cdr3_nt: TGTGCCAGCAGTCCTGGGAGGGGCAATCAGCCCCAGCATTTT
clone_size: -; v_call: TRBV7-3; d_call: TRBD1; j_call: TRBJ2-3; cdr3_aa: CASSSGTGYTDTQYF; cdr3_nt: TGTGCCAGCAGCTCTGGGACAGGGTACACAGATACGCAGTATTTT
clone_size: -; v_call: TRBV19; d_call: -; j_call: TRBJ1-1; cdr3_aa: CASKTKNTEAFF; cdr3_nt: TGTGCCAGTAAAACAAAGAACACTGAAGCTTTCTTT
clone_size: -; v_call: TRBV11-2; d_call: TRBD2; j_call: TRBJ2-1; cdr3_aa: CASSLDLDSGGYNEQFF; cdr3_nt: TGTGCCAGCAGCTTAGATCTAGATAGCGGGGGTTACAATGAGCAGTTCTTC
clone_size: few; v_call: TRBV10-2; d_call: -; j_call: TRBJ2-1; cdr3_aa: CASQGDYNEQFF; cdr3_nt: TGCGCCAGTCAAGGGGATTACAATGAGCAGTTCTTC
clone_size: -; v_call: TRBV19; d_call: TRBD1; j_call: TRBJ2-5; cdr3_aa: CASSIAGGFRETQYF; cdr3_nt: TGTGCCAGTAGTATAGCAGGGGGCTTTCGGGAGACCCAGTACTTC
clone_size: -; v_call: TRBV6-5; d_call: -; j_call: TRBJ1-2; cdr3_aa: CASSYSQDSYGYTF; cdr3_nt: TGTGCCAGCAGTTACTCACAGGACAGTTATGGCTACACCTTC
clone_size: -; v_call: TRBV19; d_call: TRBD1; j_call: TRBJ1-1; cdr3_aa: CASRGSSWTGYNTEAFF; cdr3_nt: TGTGCCAGTAGGGGATCATCCTGGACAGGTTACAACACTGAAGCTTTCTTT
clone_size: -; v_call: TRBV2; d_call: TRBD1; j_call: TRBJ1-5; cdr3_aa: CASDLGGREPQHF; cdr3_nt: TGTGCCAGCGATTTAGGGGGCAGGGAGCCCCAGCATTTT
clone_size: -; v_call: TRBV14; d_call: -; j_call: TRBJ1-1; cdr3_aa: CASSYVGSTEAFF; cdr3_nt: TGTGCCAGCAGCTACGTAGGGAGCACTGAAGCTTTCTTT
clone_size: -; v_call: TRBV6-6; d_call: -; j_call: TRBJ2-7; cdr3_aa: CASSYPGGRSGNEQYF; cdr3_nt: TGTGCCAGCAGTTACCCCGGTGGGAGGTCCGGGAACGAGCAGTACTTC
clone_size: -; v_call: TRBV5-1; d_call: -; j_call: TRBJ1-1; cdr3_aa: CASSLEALGGGTEAFF; cdr3_nt: TGCGCCAGCAGCTTGGAGGCCCTCGGGGGTGGCACTGAAGCTTTCTTT
clone_size: -; v_call: TRBV7-9; d_call: TRBD1; j_call: TRBJ1-5; cdr3_aa: CASSAERTGPAYDQPQHF; cdr3_nt: TGTGCCAGCAGCGCCGAAAGGACAGGGCCGGCCTATGATCAGCCCCAGCATTTT
clone_size: -; v_call: TRBV7-3; d_call: -; j_call: TRBJ1-2; cdr3_aa: CASRPRSTLRGGPNYGYTF; cdr3_nt: TGTGCCAGCAGGCCTAGGAGTACCCTTCGGGGGGGGCCGAACTATGGCTACACCTTC
clone_size: -; v_call: TRBV5-4; d_call: -; j_call: TRBJ1-4; cdr3_aa: CASSRDRDIATNEKLFF; cdr3_nt: TGTGCCAGCAGCCGTGACAGAGATATTGCAACTAATGAAAAACTGTTTTTT
clone_size: few; v_call: TRBV4-1; d_call: -; j_call: TRBJ2-1; cdr3_aa: CASSEGVGASYNEQFF; cdr3_nt: TGCGCCAGCAGCGAAGGGGTGGGGGCCTCCTACAATGAGCAGTTCTTC
clone_size: -; v_call: TRBV7-6; d_call: TRBD1; j_call: TRBJ2-2; cdr3_aa: CASSLTSGGWTGELFF; cdr3_nt: TGTGCCAGCAGCTTAACGTCAGGGGGCTGGACCGGGGAGCTGTTTTTT
clone_size: -; v_call: TRBV19; d_call: TRBD2; j_call: TRBJ2-5; cdr3_aa: CASCGGEAGETQYF; cdr3_nt: TGTGCCAGTTGTGGGGGGGAAGCGGGGGAGACCCAGTACTTC
clone_size: -; v_call: TRBV27; d_call: -; j_call: TRBJ1-1; cdr3_aa: CASSLAQYTEAFF; cdr3_nt: TGTGCCAGCAGTTTGGCCCAGTACACTGAAGCTTTCTTT
clone_size: -; v_call: TRBV10-1; d_call: -; j_call: TRBJ2-2; cdr3_aa: CASSDGTGELFF; cdr3_nt: TGCGCCAGCAGTGACGGGACCGGGGAGCTGTTTTTT
clone_size: -; v_call: TRBV6-5; d_call: -; j_call: TRBJ2-4; cdr3_aa: CASREGQGAKNIQYF; cdr3_nt: TGTGCCAGCAGAGAGGGGCAGGGGGCCAAAAACATTCAGTACTTC
clone_size: -; v_call: TRBV4-3; d_call: TRBD2; j_call: TRBJ2-1; cdr3_aa: CASSHGGSSYNEQFF; cdr3_nt: TGCGCCAGCAGCCACGGGGGGTCCTCCTACAATGAGCAGTTCTTC
clone_size: -; v_call: TRBV5-1; d_call: -; j_call: TRBJ2-7; cdr3_aa: CASREISSYEQYF; cdr3_nt: TGCGCCAGCAGAGAGATTAGCTCCTACGAGCAGTACTTC
clone_size: -; v_call: TRBV2; d_call: -; j_call: TRBJ1-4; cdr3_aa: CASRLLEKLFF; cdr3_nt: TGTGCCAGCAGATTACTTGAAAAACTGTTTTTT
clone_size: -; v_call: TRBV5-4; d_call: TRBD2; j_call: TRBJ2-5; cdr3_aa: CASSFSLVAGGRETQYF; cdr3_nt: TGTGCCAGCAGCTTCTCGCTCGTAGCGGGGGGGCGAGAGACCCAGTACTTC
clone_size: -; v_call: TRBV27; d_call: -; j_call: TRBJ1-2; cdr3_aa: CASSFLGQGYGYTF; cdr3_nt: TGTGCCAGCAGTTTTCTGGGTCAGGGTTATGGCTACACCTTC